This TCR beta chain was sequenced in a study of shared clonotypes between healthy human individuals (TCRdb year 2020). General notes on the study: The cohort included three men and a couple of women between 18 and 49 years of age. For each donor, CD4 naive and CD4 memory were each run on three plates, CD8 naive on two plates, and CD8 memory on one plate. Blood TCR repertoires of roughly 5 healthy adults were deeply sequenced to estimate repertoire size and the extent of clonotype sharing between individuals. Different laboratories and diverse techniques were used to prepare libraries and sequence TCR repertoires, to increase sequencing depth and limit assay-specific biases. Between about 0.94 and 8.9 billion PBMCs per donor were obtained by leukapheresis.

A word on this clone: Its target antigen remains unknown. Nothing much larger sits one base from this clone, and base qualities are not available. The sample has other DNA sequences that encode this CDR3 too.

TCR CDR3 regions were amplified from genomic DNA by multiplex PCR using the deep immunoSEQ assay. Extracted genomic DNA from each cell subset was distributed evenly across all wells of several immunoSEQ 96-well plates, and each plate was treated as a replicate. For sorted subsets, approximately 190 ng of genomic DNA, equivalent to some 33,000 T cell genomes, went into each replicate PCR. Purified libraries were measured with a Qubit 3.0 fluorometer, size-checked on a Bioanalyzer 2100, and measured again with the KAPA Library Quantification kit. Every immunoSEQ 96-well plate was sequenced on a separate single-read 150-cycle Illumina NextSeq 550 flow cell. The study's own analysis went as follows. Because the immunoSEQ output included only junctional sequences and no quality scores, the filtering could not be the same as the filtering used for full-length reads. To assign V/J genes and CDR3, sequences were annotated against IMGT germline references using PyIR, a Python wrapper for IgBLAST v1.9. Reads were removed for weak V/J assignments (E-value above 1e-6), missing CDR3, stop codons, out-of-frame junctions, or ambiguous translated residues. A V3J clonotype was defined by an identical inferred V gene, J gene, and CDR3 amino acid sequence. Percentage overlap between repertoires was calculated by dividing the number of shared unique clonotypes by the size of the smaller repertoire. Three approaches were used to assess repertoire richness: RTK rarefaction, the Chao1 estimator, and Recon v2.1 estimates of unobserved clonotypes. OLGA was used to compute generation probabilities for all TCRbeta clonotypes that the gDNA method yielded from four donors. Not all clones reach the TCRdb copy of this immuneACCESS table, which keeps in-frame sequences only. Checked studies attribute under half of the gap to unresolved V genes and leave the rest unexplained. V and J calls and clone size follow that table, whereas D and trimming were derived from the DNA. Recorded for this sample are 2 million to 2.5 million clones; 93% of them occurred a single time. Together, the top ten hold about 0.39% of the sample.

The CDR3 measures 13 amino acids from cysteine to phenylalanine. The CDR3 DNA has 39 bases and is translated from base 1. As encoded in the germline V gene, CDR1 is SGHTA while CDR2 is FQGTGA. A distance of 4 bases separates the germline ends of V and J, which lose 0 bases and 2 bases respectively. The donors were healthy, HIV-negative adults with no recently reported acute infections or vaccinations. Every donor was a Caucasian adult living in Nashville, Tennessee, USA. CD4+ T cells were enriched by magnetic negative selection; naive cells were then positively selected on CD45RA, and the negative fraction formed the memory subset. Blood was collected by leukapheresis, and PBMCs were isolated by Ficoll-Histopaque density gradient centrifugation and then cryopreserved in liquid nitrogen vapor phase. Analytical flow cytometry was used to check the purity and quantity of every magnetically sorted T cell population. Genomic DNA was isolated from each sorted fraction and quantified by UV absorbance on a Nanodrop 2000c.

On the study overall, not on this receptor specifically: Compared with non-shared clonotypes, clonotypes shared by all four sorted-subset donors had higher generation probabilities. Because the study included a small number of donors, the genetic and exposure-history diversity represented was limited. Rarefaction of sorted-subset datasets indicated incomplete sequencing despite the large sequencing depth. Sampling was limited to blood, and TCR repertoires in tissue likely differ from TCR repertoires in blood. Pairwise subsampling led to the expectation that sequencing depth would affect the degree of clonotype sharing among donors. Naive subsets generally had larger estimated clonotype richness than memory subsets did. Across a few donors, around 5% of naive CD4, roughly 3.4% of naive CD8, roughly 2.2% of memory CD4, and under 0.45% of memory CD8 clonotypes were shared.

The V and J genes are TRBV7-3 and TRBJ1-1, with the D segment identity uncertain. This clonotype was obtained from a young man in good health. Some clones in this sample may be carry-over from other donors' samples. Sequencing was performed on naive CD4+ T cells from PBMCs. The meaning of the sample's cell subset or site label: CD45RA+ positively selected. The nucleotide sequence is TGTGCCAGCAGCTTAACTGGTAACACTGAAGCTTTCTTT. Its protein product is CASSLTGNTEAFF.